One T cell receptor (beta chain) is described in this entry. J was trimmed by 4 bases and V by 4 bases; bases with no gene match: 8. The CDR3 is 16 amino acids. Germline-derived CDR1 and CDR2 are MNHEY and SVGEGT. The sample belongs to a study of blood T cell repertoires in COVID-19. Across the whole study: Spain, Italy and the United States supplied samples that represented acute and convalescent COVID-19. PBMCs, B-cell-depleted T cells, or T cells provided the cDNA or gDNA that made up the material.

In the original workflow: Counts of nucleated cells, estimated from reference gene primer amplification, were obtained. The table came from immunoSEQ multiplex PCR; TCRdb's copy has only in-frame clones and leaves some out. The V and J calls and the clone size are those of that table, but D and trimming were determined from the DNA. The table records about 250,000 clones, more than 70% of them present only once. The sample comprised peripheral blood. The rearrangement links TRBV6-2 or TRBV6-3 to TRBJ1-5; 9 bases match TRBD1. This receptor was taken from a man aged 40-49 years with active or convalescent COVID-19. CDR3 in amino acids: CASSSNRGLGNQPQHF. In DNA form, the CDR3 reads TGTGCCAGCAGTTCGAACAGGGGGCTGGGAAATCAGCCCCAGCATTTT.